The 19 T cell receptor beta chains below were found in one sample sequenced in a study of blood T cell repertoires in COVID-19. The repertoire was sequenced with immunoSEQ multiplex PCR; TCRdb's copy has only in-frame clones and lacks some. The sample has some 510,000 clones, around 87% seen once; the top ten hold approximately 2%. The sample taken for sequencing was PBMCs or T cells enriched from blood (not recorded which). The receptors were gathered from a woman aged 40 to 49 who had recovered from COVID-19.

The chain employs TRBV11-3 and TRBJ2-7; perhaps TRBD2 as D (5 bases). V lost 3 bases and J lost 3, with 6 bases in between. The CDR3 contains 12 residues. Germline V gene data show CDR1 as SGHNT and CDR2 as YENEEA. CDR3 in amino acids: CASSFGNYEQYF. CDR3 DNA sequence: TGTGCCAGCAGCTTCGGGAACTACGAGCAGTACTTC.

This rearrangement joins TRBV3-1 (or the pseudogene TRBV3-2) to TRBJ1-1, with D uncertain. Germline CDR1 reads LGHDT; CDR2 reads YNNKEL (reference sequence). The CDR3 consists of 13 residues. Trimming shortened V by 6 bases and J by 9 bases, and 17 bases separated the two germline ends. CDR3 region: CASSRGSGKKAFF. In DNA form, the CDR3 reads TGTGCCAGCAGTCGCGGATCCGGCAAAAAAGCTTTCTTT.

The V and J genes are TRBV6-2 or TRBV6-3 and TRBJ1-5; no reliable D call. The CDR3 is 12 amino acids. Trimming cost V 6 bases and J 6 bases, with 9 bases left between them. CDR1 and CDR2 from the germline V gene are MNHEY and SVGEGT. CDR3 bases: TGTGCCAGCAGCTCACAGTCTCAGCCCCAGCATTTT. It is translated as CASSSQSQPQHF.

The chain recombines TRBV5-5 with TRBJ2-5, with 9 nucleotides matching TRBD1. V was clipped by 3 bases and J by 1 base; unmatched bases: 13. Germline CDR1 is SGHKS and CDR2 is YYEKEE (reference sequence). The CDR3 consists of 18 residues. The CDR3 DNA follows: TGTGCCAGCAGCTCTACAGGGGGCACGGCTGCTTTCCAAGAGACCCAGTACTTC. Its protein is CASSSTGGTAAFQETQYF. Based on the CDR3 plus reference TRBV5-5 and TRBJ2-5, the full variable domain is DAGVTQSPTHLIKTRGQQVTLRCSPISGHKSVSWYQQVLGQGPQFIFQYYEKEERGRGNFPDRFSARQFPNYSSELNVNALLLGDSALYLCASSSTGGTAAFQETQYFGPGTRLLVL.

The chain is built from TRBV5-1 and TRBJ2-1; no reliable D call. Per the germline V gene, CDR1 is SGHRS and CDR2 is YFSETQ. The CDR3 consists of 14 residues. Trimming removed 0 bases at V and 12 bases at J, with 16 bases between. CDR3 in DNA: TGCGCCAGCAGCTTGGGCGAATCCCACTCTGGGCAGTTCTTC. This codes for CASSLGESHSGQFF.

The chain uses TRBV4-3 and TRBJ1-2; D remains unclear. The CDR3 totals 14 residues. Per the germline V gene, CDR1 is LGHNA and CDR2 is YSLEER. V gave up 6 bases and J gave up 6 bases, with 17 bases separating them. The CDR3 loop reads CASSLGSPRNGYTF. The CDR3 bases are TGCGCCAGCAGTCTCGGGTCACCAAGGAATGGCTACACCTTC.

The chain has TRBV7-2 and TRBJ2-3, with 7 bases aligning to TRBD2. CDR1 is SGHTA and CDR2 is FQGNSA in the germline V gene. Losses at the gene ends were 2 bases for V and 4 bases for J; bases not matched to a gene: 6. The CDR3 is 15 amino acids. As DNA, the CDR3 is TGTGCCAGCAGCTTATTGCGGGAGTTTTCAGATACGCAGTATTTT. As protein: CASSLLREFSDTQYF.

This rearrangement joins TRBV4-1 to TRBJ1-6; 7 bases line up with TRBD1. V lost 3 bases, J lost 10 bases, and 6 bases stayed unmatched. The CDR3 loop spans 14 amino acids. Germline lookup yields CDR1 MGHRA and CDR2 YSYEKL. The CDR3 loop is CASSQATGDSPLHF. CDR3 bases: TGCGCCAGCAGCCAGGCAACAGGGGACTCACCCCTCCACTTT.

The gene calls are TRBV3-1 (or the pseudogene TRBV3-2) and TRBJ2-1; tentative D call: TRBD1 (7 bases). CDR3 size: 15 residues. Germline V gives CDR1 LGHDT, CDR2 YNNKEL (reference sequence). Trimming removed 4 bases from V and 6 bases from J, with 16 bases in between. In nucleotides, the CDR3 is TGTGCCAGCAGCCTGTTCAGGGGGAGGTCCAATGAGCAGTTCTTC. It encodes CASSLFRGRSNEQFF.

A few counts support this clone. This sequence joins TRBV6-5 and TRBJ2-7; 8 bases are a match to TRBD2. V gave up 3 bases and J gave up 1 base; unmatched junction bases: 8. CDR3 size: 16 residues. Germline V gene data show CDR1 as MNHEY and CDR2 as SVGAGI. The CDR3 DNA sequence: TGTGCCAGCAGTTATGAGGGAATAGCGGGATCCTACGAGCAGTACTTC. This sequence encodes CASSYEGIAGSYEQYF.

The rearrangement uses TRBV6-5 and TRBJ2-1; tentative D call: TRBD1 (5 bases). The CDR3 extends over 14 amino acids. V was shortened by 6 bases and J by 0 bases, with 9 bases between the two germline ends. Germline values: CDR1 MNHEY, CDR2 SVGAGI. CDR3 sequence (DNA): TGTGCCAGCAGGTTGACAGACTCCTACAATGAGCAGTTCTTC. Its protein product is CASRLTDSYNEQFF.

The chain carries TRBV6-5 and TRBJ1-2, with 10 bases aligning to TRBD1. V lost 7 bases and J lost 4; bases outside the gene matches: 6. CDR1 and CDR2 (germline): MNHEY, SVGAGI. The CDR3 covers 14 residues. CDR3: CASTDRGQGYGYTF. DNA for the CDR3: TGTGCCAGCACCGACAGGGGGCAGGGCTATGGCTACACCTTC.

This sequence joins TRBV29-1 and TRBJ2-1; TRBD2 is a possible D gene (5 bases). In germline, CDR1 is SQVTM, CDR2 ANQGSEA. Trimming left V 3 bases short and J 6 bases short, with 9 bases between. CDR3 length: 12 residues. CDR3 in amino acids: CSVEASSNEQFF. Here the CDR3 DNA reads TGCAGCGTTGAGGCTAGCTCCAATGAGCAGTTCTTC.

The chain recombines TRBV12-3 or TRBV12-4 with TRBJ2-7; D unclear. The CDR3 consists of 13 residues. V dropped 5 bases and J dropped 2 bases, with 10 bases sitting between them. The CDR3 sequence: CASSNAVAYEQYF. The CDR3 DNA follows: TGTGCCAGCAGTAATGCAGTGGCCTACGAGCAGTACTTC.

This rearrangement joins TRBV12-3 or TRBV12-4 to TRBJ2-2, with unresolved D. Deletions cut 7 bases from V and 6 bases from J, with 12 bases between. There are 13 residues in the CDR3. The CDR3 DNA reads TGTGCCAGCAACATCGGAGAAGCCGGGGAGCTGTTTTTT. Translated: CASNIGEAGELFF.

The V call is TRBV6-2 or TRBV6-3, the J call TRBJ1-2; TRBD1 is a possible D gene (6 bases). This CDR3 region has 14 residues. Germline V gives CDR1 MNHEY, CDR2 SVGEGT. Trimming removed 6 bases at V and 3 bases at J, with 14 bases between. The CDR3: CASSATGMYYGYTF. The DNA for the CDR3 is TGTGCCAGCAGCGCAACAGGGATGTACTATGGCTACACCTTC.

The CDR3 sequence: CASSRSGTGNTEAFF. CDR3 sequence (DNA): TGTGCCAGCAGCCGATCCGGGACAGGGAACACTGAAGCTTTCTTT. J is TRBJ1-1 and V is TRBV3-1 (or the pseudogene TRBV3-2); 8 nucleotides match TRBD1. Losses at the gene ends were 4 bases for V and 1 base for J; bases not matched to a gene: 5. The CDR3 runs 15 residues. Germline assignment: CDR1 LGHDT and CDR2 YNNKEL (reference sequence).

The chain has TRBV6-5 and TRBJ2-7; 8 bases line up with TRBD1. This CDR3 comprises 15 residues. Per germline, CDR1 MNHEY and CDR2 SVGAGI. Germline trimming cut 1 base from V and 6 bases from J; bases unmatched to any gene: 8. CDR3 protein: CASSYWTGISVEQYF. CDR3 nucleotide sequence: TGTGCCAGCAGTTACTGGACAGGGATAAGTGTCGAGCAGTACTTC.

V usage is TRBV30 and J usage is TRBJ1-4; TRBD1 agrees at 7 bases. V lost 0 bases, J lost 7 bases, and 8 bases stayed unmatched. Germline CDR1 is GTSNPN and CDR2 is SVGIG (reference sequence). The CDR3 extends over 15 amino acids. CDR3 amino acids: CAWSVGNRGGEKLFF. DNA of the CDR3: TGTGCCTGGAGTGTAGGAAACAGGGGTGGTGAAAAACTGTTTTTT.